This TCR beta chain stems from a study of blood T cell repertoires in COVID-19. The protocol was immunoSEQ multiplex PCR, while the TCRdb copy is restricted to in-frame clones and leaves out a portion. Of approximately 150,000 clones listed, around 76% are singletons. V was shortened by 4 bases and J by 2 bases, with 8 bases between the two germline ends. The germline V gene encodes CDR1 MNHEY and CDR2 SVGEGT. This CDR3 comprises 13 residues. The specimen was peripheral blood. This receptor was identified in a woman aged 70-85 years with acute or convalescent COVID-19. The rearrangement uses TRBV6-2 or TRBV6-3 and TRBJ1-2; no definite D call. The CDR3 DNA is TGTGCCAGCAGTTTACATGAAAACTATGGCTACACCTTC. It encodes CASSLHENYGYTF.